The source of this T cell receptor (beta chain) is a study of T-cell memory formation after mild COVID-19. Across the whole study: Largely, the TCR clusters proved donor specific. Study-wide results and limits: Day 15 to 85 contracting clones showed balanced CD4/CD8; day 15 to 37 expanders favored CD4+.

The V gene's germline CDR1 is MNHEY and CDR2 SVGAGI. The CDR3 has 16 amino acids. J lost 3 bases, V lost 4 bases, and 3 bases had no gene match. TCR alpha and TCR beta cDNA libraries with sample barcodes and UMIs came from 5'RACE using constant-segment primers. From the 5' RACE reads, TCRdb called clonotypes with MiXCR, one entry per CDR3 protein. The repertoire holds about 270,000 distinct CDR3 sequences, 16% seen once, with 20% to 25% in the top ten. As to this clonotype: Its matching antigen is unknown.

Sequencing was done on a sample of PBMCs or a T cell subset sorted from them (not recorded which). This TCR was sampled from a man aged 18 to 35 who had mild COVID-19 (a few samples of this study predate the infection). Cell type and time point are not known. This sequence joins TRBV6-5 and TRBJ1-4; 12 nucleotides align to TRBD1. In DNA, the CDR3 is TGTGCCAGCAGTTGGGACAGGGGGCTGGCTAATGAAAAACTGTTTTTT. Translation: CASSWDRGLANEKLFF.